This TCR beta chain was documented in a study of blood T cell repertoires in COVID-19. Study-level background: Both acute and convalescent COVID-19 samples were obtained from the United States, Italy and Spain. Sources were T cells, B-cell-depleted T cells, or PBMCs; the material itself was cDNA or gDNA.

V was shortened by 4 bases and J by 4 bases, with 14 bases between the two germline ends. Germline V gene data show CDR1 as MDHEN and CDR2 as SYDVKM. The CDR3 has 15 amino acids. Source study methods: Reference gene primer amplification gave estimated nucleated cell counts. Profiling relied on immunoSEQ multiplex PCR, and the TCRdb table lists in-frame clones only, not all of them. The V and J calls and clone size are taken from that table; D and trimming were inferred from the DNA. Of 150,000 to 200,000 clones detected, 80% to 90% appear once; the ten largest clones hold roughly 8.6%. The clonotype comes from a man between 60 and 70 years old with acute or convalescent COVID-19. This chain links TRBV28 with TRBJ1-5; maybe TRBD1 (5 bases). Sequencing used peripheral blood. CDR3 loop: CASSWGLGGNQPQHF. In DNA, the CDR3 is TGTGCCAGCAGTTGGGGCCTGGGGGGAAATCAGCCCCAGCATTTT.